The 11 T cell receptor beta chains given below trace back to one sample, sequenced in a study of cytomegalovirus exposure and HLA in healthy donors. The PCR ran on 60 Vbeta and 13 Jbeta primers. Some clones are missing from TCRdb's copy, which holds only in-frame ones; the method was immunoSEQ multiplex PCR. The sample yields about 160,000 clones, approximately 79% seen once. Sequencing input: PBMCs. The receptors originated from a man aged 55 to 69 in good health and CMV-seronegative.

The chain couples TRBV19 to TRBJ1-1, with no clear D. Germline-derived CDR1 and CDR2 are LNHDA and SQIVND (reference sequence). Deletions cut 5 bases from V and 1 base from J, with 14 bases between. CDR3 length: 15 residues. CDR3 DNA sequence: TGTGCCAGTAGTCCGCGAAGCGGGTGGAACACTGAAGCTTTCTTT. Translation gives CASSPRSGWNTEAFF.

V and J are TRBV9 and TRBJ2-5; TRBD2 matches at 12 bases. Germline loops: CDR1 SGDLS, CDR2 YYNGEE. The CDR3 totals 13 residues. V gave up 3 bases and J gave up 7 bases; unmatched junction bases: 1. The CDR3: CASSASGGGTQYF. In DNA, the CDR3 is TGTGCCAGCAGCGCTAGCGGGGGGGGGACCCAGTACTTC.

The gene calls are TRBV5-1 and TRBJ2-1; 8 bases match TRBD1. CDR3 length: 17 amino acids. CDR1 is SGHRS and CDR2 is YFSETQ in the germline V gene. V was clipped by 4 bases and J by 3 bases; unmatched bases: 12. The CDR3 nucleotides read TGCGCCAGCAGCGCCCGGACAGGGACTGCGCGCTACAATGAGCAGTTCTTC. Encoded protein: CASSARTGTARYNEQFF.

The chain joins TRBV4-2 to TRBJ1-1; TRBD1 matches at 7 bases. CDR3 length: 16 residues. CDR1 LGHNA and CDR2 YNFKEQ come from the germline V gene. J lost 3 bases, V lost 4 bases, and 11 bases had no gene match. CDR3 region: CASSLQFDRVDTEAFF. CDR3 coding DNA: TGTGCCAGCAGCCTCCAATTCGACAGGGTGGACACTGAAGCTTTCTTT.

The genes are TRBV18 and TRBJ1-1, with D hard to call. Per germline, CDR1 KGHSH and CDR2 LQKENI. V was cut by 5 bases and J by 1 base, with 5 bases left in between. This CDR3 comprises 12 residues. For the CDR3, the DNA is TGTGCCAGCTCAACAGCGAACACTGAAGCTTTCTTT. Its translation: CASSTANTEAFF.

The genes are TRBV30 and TRBJ1-2; D perhaps matches TRBD1 (5 bases). Trimming shortened V by 3 bases and J by 8 bases, and 19 bases separated the two germline ends. Germline values: CDR1 GTSNPN, CDR2 SVGIG (reference sequence). This CDR3 comprises 14 residues. DNA for the CDR3: TGTGCCTGGAGCCTCGGGAGAGAGGGGCGAGGCTACACCTTC. Translation: CAWSLGREGRGYTF.

Details on this clone: Other DNA variants within this sample encode the same CDR3. This chain links TRBV7-2 with TRBJ1-2, with 7 bases that match TRBD1. The germline V gene encodes CDR1 SGHTA and CDR2 FQGNSA. The V segment lost 5 bases and the J segment 2 bases; nucleotides outside the gene matches: 5. This CDR3 has 14 amino acids. The CDR3 reads CASSPWTGNYGYTF. The DNA of the CDR3 is TGTGCCAGCAGCCCCTGGACAGGAAACTATGGCTACACCTTC.

This chain links TRBV5-6 with TRBJ2-7; 7 bases match TRBD2. V lost 3 bases to trimming and J lost 4 bases; unmatched junction nucleotides: 7. Germline CDR1 is SGHDT and CDR2 is YYEEEE. CDR3 length: 14 residues. The CDR3 DNA reads TGTGCCAGCAGCTCGGGGGGAATTACATACGAGCAGTACTTC. Protein product: CASSSGGITYEQYF. Full variable domain (outside the CDR3, taken from reference TRBV5-6 and TRBJ2-7): DAGVTQSPTHLIKTRGQQVTLRCSPKSGHDTVSWYQQALGQGPQFIFQYYEEEERQRGNFPDRFSGHQFPNYSSELNVNALLLGDSALYLCASSSGGITYEQYFGPGTRLTVT.

The chain employs TRBV2 and TRBJ2-5; TRBD2 matches at 12 bases. The V gene end was trimmed by 3 bases and the J gene end by 5 bases; junction bases not matched to a gene: 7. Germline CDR1 and CDR2: SNHLY and FYNNEI. CDR3 length equals 16 residues. The CDR3 here is CASSDQLAGGRETQYF. In DNA form, the CDR3 reads TGTGCCAGCAGTGATCAGCTAGCGGGGGGGCGGGAGACCCAGTACTTC.

This clone was seen more than once but under ten times. The chain combines TRBV19 with TRBJ1-2; TRBD1 is a possible D gene (5 bases). The CDR3 has 13 amino acids. V lost 4 bases, J lost 2 bases, and 8 bases lay in between. Germline values: CDR1 LNHDA, CDR2 SQIVND (reference sequence). The CDR3, as DNA: TGTGCCAGTAGTACCCGACAGAACTATGGCTACACCTTC. It is translated as CASSTRQNYGYTF.

The chain employs TRBV11-2 and TRBJ1-2; no clear D. The CDR3 spans 16 residues. Germline-derived CDR1 and CDR2 are SGHAT and FQNNGV. V was pared by 5 bases and J by 5 bases, with 21 bases between. The CDR3 nucleotides read TGTGCCAGCAGCCGCGAACAGACCCTGTCGGAATATGGCTACACCTTC. Translation: CASSREQTLSEYGYTF.